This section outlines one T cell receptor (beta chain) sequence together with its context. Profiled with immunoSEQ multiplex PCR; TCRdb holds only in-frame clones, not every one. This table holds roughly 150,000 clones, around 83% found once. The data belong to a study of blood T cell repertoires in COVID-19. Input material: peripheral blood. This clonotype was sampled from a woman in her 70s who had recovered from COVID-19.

CDR3 protein: CASSSQDRGSQFF. In DNA form, the CDR3 reads TGTGCCAGCAGCTCCCAGGACAGGGGTTCGCAGTTCTTC. This chain joins TRBV7-3 and TRBJ2-1; 9 bases are a match to TRBD1. Germline V gives CDR1 SGHTA, CDR2 FQGTGA. The trim removed 4 bases at V and 12 bases at J, leaving 7 bases unmatched. The CDR3 runs 13 residues. Drawing the rest from reference TRBV7-3 and TRBJ2-1, the complete variable domain is GAGVSQTPSNKVTEKGKYVELRCDPISGHTALYWYRQSLGQGPEFLIYFQGTGAADDSGLPNDRFFAVRPEGSVSTLKIQRTERGDSAVYLCASSSQDRGSQFFGPGTRLTVL.